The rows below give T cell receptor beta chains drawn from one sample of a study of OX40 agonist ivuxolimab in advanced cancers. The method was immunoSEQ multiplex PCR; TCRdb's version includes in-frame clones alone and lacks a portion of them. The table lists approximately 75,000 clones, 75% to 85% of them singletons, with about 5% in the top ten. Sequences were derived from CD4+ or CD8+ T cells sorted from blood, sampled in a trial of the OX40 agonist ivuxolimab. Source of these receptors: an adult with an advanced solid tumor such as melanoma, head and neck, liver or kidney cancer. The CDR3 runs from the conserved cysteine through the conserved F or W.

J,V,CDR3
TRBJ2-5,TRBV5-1,CASSLPPQETQYF
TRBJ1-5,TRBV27,CASSLSGGWNQPQHF
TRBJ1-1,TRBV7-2,CASSFGARVEAFF
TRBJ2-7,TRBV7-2,CASSLVGSGTYEQYF
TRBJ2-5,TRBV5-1,CASSLGGGKTQYF
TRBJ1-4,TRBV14,CASSQYANEKLFF
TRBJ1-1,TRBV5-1,CASSLNPVGTEAFF
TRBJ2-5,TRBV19,CASSRIDRGDQETQYF
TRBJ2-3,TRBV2,CASSASSGRIHVSTDTQYF
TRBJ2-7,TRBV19,CASKRQASSYEQYF
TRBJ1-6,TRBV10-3,CAISGQNNSPLHF
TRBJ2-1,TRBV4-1,CASSQVTSSSYNEQFF
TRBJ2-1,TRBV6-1,CASSFAGGAPNEQFF
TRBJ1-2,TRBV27,CASSRGTGDYGYTF
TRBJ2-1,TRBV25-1,CASSATGTSGYNEQFF
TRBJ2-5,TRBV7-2,CASSLSRKTQYF
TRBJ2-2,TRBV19,CASRPPGQQTGELFF
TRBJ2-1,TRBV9,CATGGTYNEQFF
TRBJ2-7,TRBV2,CASSEEMYEQYF
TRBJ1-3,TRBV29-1,CSVGGLIRSGNTIYF
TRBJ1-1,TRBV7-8,CASSLVVQKAFF
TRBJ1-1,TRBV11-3,CASSLRGGTEAFF
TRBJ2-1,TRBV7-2,CASSNRGTNEQFF
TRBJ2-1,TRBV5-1,CASSQESGRALGNEQFF
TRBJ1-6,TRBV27,CASSTSGPSSSPLHF
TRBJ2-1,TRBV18,CASSPGQTNEQFF
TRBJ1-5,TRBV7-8,CASSLRELNSNQPQHF
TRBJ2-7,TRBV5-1,CASSLAISGSSYEQYF
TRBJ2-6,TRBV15,CATRSSTKPSGANVLTF
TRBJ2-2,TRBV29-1,CSVGDTGELFF
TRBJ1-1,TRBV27,CASRPGRGGTEAFF